The present entry profiles one T cell receptor beta chain with its context. These data originate in a study of T cell responses to AZD1222 COVID-19 vaccine. Some clones are missing from TCRdb's copy, which holds only in-frame ones; the method was immunoSEQ multiplex PCR. There are 150,000 to 180,000 clones in the sample; about nine tenths occur only once, and approximately 17% lies in the top ten. V lost 0 bases and J lost 3; bases outside the gene matches: 8. The CDR3 is made up of 16 amino acids. Germline assignment: CDR1 GTSNPN and CDR2 SVGIG (reference sequence). The sequencing here drew on peripheral blood, taken on day 0 of AZD1222 vaccination. This chain connects TRBV30 to TRBJ1-3; 7 nucleotides line up with TRBD1. The TCR was taken from an adult in good health. CDR3 region: CAWSVQGTVVGNTIYF. Here the CDR3 DNA reads TGTGCCTGGAGTGTACAGGGGACAGTGGTTGGAAACACCATATATTTT.